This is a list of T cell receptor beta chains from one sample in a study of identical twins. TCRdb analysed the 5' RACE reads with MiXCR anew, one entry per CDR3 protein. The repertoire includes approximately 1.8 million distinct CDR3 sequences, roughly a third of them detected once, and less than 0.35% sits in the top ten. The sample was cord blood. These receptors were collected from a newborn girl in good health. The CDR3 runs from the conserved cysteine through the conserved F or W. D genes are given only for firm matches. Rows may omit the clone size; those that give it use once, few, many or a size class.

DNA: TGCGCCAGCAGCTTGAAGACTAGCGGGGGCACAGATACGCAGTATTTT; CDR3: CASSLKTSGGTDTQYF; size: few; D: TRBD2; V: TRBV5-1; J: TRBJ2-3
DNA: TGTGCCAGCAGCCGCGTCCTAGCGAATGAGCAGTTCTTC; CDR3: CASSRVLANEQFF; size: .; D: .; V: TRBV27; J: TRBJ2-1
DNA: TGTGCCAGCAGTGAACGGGCTAGCGGGAGGCCCAATGAGCAGTTCTTC; CDR3: CASSERASGRPNEQFF; size: few; D: TRBD2; V: TRBV25-1; J: TRBJ2-1
DNA: TGTGCCAGTGAGTCGACTAAAGACGAGCAGTACTTC; CDR3: CASESTKDEQYF; size: few; D: .; V: TRBV10-3; J: TRBJ2-7
DNA: TGTGCCAGCAGTCTAGCGGGATTTCAAAATGAGCAGTTCTTC; CDR3: CASSLAGFQNEQFF; size: .; D: TRBD2; V: TRBV12-3/TRBV12-4; J: TRBJ2-1
DNA: TGTGCCAGCAGCCAAGATTCGAGACAGGGGATAGACACTGAAGCTTTCTTT; CDR3: CASSQDSRQGIDTEAFF; size: few; D: TRBD1; V: TRBV3-1; J: TRBJ1-1
DNA: TGCAGTGCTAGCGACGGACTAGCGGGAGTAGATACGCAGTATTTT; CDR3: CSASDGLAGVDTQYF; size: once; D: TRBD2; V: TRBV20-1; J: TRBJ2-3
DNA: TGCAGTGCTAGAGTCAGCGGGGGGGGCCATGAGCAGTTCTTC; CDR3: CSARVSGGGHEQFF; size: .; D: TRBD2; V: TRBV20-1; J: TRBJ2-1
DNA: TGTGCCAGCAGTCCCCCGGGGCATAGCAATCAGCCCCAGCATTTT; CDR3: CASSPPGHSNQPQHF; size: few; D: .; V: TRBV28; J: TRBJ1-5
DNA: TGTGCCAGCAGCTTCACTAGTAATCGCAATGAGCAGTTCTTC; CDR3: CASSFTSNRNEQFF; size: few; D: .; V: TRBV7-2; J: TRBJ2-1
DNA: TGTGCCAGCAGCCAAGACCCCGGGACAGGGTCTTCACCCCTCCACTTT; CDR3: CASSQDPGTGSSPLHF; size: .; D: TRBD1; V: TRBV4-2; J: TRBJ1-6
DNA: TGTGCCAGCAGCCCTAAACCCACCTACGAGCAGTACTTC; CDR3: CASSPKPTYEQYF; size: many; D: .; V: TRBV9; J: TRBJ2-7
DNA: TGTGCCACCAGCAGAGATGTCAGGGAGCAGTTCTTC; CDR3: CATSRDVREQFF; size: many; D: .; V: TRBV15; J: TRBJ2-1
DNA: TGTGCCAGCAGTCCACAGGGAATCCGAGAGACCCAGTACTTC; CDR3: CASSPQGIRETQYF; size: few; D: .; V: TRBV12-3/TRBV12-4; J: TRBJ2-5
DNA: TGTGCCAGCAGGGGCCTAAGGGCCACAGATACGCAGTATTTT; CDR3: CASRGLRATDTQYF; size: few; D: .; V: TRBV5-6; J: TRBJ2-3
DNA: TGCAGCGTTGATTTGTACGTGGGAGATACGCAGTATTTT; CDR3: CSVDLYVGDTQYF; size: .; D: .; V: TRBV29-1; J: TRBJ2-3
DNA: TGTGCCAGCAGACGATCGAGACAGTCGGGGCAGTACTTC; CDR3: CASRRSRQSGQYF; size: few; D: .; V: TRBV28; J: TRBJ2-7